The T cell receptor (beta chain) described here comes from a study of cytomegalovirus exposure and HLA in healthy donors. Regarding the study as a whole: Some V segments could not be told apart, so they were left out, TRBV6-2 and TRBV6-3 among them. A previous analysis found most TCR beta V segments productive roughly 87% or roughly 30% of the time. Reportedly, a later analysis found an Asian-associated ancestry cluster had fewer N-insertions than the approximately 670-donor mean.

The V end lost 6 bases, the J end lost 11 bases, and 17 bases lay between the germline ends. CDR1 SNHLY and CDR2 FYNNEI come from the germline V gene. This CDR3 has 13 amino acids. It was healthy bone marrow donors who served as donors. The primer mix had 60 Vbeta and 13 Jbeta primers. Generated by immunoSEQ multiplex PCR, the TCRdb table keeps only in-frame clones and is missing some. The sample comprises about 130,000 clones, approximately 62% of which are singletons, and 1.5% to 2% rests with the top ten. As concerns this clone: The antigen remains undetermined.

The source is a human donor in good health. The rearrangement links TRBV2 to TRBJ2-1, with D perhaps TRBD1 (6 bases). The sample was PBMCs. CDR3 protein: CASRMGQVGQQFF. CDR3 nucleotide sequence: TGTGCCAGCAGGATGGGACAAGTAGGACAGCAGTTCTTC.